This entry describes one TCR beta chain. The record originates from a study of control samples from healthy donors and cancer patients. CDR1 LGHDT and CDR2 YNNKEL come from the germline V gene (reference sequence). Trimming shortened V by 0 bases and J by 5 bases, and 10 bases separated the two germline ends. This CDR3 region has 14 residues. Using immunoSEQ multiplex PCR, the repertoire was profiled, and TCRdb retains in-frame clones only, with some absent. The data show approximately 150,000 clones, more than 85% seen once. The clonotype originates from a middle-aged woman in good health. The specimen sequenced was blood. The rearrangement joins TRBV3-1 (or the pseudogene TRBV3-2) to TRBJ1-1; D call uncertain. Written as DNA, the CDR3 is TGTGCCAGCAGCCAAGACAGGTATAAAACTGAAGCTTTCTTT. It specifies CASSQDRYKTEAFF.